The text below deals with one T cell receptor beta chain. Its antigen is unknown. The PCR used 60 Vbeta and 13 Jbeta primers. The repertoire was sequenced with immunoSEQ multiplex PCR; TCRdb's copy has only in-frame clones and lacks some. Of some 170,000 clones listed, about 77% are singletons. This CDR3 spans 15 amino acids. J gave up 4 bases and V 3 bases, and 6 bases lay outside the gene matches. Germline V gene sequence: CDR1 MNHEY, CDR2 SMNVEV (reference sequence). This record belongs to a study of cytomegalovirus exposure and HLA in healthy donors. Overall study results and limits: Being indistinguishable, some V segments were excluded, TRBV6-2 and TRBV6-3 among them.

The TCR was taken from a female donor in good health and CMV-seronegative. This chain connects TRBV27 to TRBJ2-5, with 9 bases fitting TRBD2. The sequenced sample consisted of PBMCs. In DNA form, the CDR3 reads TGTGCCAGCAGTTTTAGCGGGAGTGGAGGAGAGACCCAGTACTTC. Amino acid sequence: CASSFSGSGGETQYF.